Sequencing of this T cell receptor beta chain was carried out in a study of siplizumab effects on memory and regulatory T cells. Regarding this clone: The antigen is undetermined.

Sequencing was performed with immunoSEQ multiplex PCR; in TCRdb, only in-frame clones are kept and a portion is missing. The top ten hold just over 2.5% of the sample, which has some 100,000 clones, around 90% seen once. Overall study results and limits: The majority of clones, roughly 75-95% of proliferating CD4+ or CD8+ clones, lacked an assignable naive or memory phenotype. Alloreactive sequences tracing back to unstimulated CD4+ memory cells fell significantly with siplizumab. Naive T cells appeared more varied than memory cells and looked like key alloresponse contributors.

The receptor was isolated from a human donor in good health. Some clones in this sample may be carry-over from other donors' samples. The sequencing sample was made of CD4+ T cells sorted from blood.

This chain's CDR3 is CARSLGGTGISYEQYF. The CDR3 DNA sequence: TGTGCCAGAAGCTTAGGGGGGACAGGGATCTCCTACGAGCAGTACTTC. V is TRBV7-5 and J is TRBJ2-7; the table names TRBD1, a call not compared with the DNA. TRBV7-5 is a recognized pseudogene. This CDR3 region has 16 residues.